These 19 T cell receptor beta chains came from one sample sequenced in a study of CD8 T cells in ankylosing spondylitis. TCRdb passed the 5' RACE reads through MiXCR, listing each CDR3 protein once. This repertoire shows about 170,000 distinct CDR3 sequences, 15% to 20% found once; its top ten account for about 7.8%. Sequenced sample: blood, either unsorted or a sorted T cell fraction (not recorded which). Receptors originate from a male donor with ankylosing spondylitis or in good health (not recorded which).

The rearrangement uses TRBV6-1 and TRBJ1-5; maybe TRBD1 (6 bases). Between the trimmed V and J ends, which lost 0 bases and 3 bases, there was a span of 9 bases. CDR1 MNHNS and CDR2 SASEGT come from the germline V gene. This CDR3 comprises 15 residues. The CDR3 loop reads CASSEARQANQPQHF. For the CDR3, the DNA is TGTGCCAGCAGTGAAGCGCGACAGGCCAATCAGCCCCAGCATTTT.

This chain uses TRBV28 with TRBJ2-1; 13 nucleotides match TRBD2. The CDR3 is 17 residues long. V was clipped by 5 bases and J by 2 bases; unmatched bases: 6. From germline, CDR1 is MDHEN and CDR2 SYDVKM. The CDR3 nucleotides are TGTGCCAGCAGTCACGGACTAGCGGGAGACCCCTACAATGAGCAGTTCTTC. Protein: CASSHGLAGDPYNEQFF.

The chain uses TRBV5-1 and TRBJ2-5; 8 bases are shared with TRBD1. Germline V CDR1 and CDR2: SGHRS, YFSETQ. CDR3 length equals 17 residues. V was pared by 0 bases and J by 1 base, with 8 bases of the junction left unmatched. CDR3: CASSLEPFGTGQETQYF. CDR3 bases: TGCGCCAGCAGCTTGGAACCTTTTGGGACAGGCCAAGAGACCCAGTACTTC.

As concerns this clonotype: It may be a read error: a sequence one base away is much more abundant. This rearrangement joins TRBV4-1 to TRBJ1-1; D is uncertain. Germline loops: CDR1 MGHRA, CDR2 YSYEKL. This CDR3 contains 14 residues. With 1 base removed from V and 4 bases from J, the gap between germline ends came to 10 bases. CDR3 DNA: TGCGCCAGCAGCCAAGTCGGAATGAGCACTGAAGCTTTCTTT. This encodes CASSQVGMSTEAFF.

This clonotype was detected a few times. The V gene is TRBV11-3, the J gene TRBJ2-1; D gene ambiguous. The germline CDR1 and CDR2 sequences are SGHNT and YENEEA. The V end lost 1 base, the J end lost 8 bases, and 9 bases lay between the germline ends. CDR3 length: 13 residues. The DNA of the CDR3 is TGTGCCAGCAGCTTAGCCGGTGTAGATGAGCAGTTCTTC. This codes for CASSLAGVDEQFF.

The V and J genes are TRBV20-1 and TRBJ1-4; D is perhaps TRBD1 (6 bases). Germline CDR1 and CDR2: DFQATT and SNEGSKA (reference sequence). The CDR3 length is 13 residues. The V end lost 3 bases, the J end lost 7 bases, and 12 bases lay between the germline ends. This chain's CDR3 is CSASWQGSEKLFF. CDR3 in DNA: TGCAGTGCTAGTTGGCAGGGGAGTGAAAAACTGTTTTTT.

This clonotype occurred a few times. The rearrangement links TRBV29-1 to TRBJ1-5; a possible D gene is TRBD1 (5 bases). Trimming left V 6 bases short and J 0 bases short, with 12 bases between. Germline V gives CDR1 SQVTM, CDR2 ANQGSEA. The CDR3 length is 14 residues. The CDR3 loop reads CSVRSGGSNQPQHF. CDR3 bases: TGCAGCGTCCGAAGTGGGGGTAGCAATCAGCCCCAGCATTTT.

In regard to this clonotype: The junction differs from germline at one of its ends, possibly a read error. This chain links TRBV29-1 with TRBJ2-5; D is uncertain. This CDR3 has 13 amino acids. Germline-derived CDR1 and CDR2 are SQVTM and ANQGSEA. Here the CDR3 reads CGVGRMRQETQYF. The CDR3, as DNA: TGCGGCGTCGGGCGGATGCGCCAAGAGACCCAGTACTTC.

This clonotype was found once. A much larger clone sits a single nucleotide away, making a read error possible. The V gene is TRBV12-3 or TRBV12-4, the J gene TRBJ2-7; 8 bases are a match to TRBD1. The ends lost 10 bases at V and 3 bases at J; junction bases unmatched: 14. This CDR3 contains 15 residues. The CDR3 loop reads CANSRQGNNGYEQYF. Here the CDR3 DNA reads TGTGCCAACAGCCGACAGGGGAATAACGGCTACGAGCAGTACTTC.

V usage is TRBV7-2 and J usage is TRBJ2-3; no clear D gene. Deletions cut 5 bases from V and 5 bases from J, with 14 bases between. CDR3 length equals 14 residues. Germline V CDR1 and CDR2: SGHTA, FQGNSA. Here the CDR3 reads CASSRSGNEDTQYF. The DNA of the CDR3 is TGTGCCAGCAGCCGGTCGGGTAATGAAGATACGCAGTATTTT.

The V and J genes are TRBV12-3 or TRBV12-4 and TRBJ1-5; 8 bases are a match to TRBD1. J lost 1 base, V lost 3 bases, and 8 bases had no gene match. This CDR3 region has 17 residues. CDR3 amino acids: CASSFRGQVLSNQPQHF. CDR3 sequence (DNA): TGTGCCAGCAGTTTTAGGGGACAGGTCTTAAGCAATCAGCCCCAGCATTTT.

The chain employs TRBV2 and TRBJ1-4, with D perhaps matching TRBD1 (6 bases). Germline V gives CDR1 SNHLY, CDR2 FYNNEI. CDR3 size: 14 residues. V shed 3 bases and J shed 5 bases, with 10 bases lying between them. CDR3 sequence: CASSDDRINEKLFF. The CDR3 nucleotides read TGTGCCAGCAGTGACGACAGGATAAATGAAAAACTGTTTTTT.

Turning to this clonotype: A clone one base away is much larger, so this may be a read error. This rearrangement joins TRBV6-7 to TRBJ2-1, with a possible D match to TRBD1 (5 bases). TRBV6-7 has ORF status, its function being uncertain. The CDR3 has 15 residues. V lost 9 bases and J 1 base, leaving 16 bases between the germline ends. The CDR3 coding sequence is TGTGCCAGGATGTTAAGCCAGGGATCCTACAATGAGCAGTTCTTC. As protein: CARMLSQGSYNEQFF.

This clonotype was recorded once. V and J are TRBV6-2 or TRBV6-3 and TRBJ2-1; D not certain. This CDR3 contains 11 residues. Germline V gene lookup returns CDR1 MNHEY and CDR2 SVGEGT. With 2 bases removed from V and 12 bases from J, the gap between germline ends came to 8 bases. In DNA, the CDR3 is TGTGCCAGCAGTTACATCTATGGGCAGTTCTTC. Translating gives CASSYIYGQFF.

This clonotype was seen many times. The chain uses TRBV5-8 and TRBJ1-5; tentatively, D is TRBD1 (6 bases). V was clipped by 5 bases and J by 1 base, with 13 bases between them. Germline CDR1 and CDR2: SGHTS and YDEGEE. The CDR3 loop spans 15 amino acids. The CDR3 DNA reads TGTGCCAGCAGGCCAGGGGTCGTGAGCAATCAGCCCCAGCATTTT. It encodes CASRPGVVSNQPQHF.

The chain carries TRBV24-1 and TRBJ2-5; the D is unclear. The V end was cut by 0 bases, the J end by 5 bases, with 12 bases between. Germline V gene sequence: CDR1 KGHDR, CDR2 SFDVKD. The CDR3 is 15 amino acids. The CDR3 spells CATSDLYSAGETQYF. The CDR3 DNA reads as TGTGCCACCAGTGATTTGTATTCGGCCGGGGAGACCCAGTACTTC.

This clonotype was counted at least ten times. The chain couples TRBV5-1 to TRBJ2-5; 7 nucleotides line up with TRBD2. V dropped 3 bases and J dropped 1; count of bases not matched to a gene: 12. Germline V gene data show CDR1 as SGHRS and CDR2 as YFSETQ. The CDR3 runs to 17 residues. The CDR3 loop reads CASSSWPGLTFQETQYF. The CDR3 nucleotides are TGCGCCAGCAGCTCATGGCCGGGACTAACGTTCCAAGAGACCCAGTACTTC.

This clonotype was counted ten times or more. DNA for the CDR3: TGTGCCATCAGTCCCGGACAGAGCGGGGAGCTGTTTTTT. Translated: CAISPGQSGELFF. The chain recombines TRBV10-3 with TRBJ2-2, with D perhaps TRBD1 (6 bases). The CDR3 has 13 amino acids. The V end was cut by 5 bases, the J end by 7 bases, with 11 bases between. CDR1 and CDR2 from the germline V gene are ENHRY and SYGVKD.

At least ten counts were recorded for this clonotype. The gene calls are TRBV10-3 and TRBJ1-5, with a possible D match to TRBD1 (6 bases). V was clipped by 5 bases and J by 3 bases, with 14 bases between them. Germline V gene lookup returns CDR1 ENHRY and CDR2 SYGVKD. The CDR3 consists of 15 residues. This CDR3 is CAISPYRVLNQPQHF. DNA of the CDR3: TGTGCCATCAGTCCTTACAGGGTCCTCAATCAGCCCCAGCATTTT.